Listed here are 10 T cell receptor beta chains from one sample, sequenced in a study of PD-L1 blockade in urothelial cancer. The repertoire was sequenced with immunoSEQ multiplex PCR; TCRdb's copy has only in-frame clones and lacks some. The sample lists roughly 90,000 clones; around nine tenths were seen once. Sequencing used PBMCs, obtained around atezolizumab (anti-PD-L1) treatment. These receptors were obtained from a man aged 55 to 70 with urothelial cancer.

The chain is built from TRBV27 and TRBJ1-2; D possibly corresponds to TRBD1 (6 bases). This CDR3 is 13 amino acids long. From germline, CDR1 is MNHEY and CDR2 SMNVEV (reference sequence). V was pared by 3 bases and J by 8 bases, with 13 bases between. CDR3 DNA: TGTGCCAGCAGTTTGGAGGGGGGGCCCGGCTACACCTTC. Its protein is CASSLEGGPGYTF.

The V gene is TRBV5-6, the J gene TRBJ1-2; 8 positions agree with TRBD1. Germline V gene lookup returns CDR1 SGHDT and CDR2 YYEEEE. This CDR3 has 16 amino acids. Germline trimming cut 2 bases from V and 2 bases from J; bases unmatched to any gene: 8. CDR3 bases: TGTGCCAGCAGCTTAGGGGACAGGCCCAGAAACTATGGCTACACCTTC. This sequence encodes CASSLGDRPRNYGYTF.

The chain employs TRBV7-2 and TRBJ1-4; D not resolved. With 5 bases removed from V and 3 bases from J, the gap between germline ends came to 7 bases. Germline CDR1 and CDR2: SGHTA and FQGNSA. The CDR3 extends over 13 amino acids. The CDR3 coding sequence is TGTGCCAGCAGCCCCGAGGCTAATGAAAAACTGTTTTTT. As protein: CASSPEANEKLFF.

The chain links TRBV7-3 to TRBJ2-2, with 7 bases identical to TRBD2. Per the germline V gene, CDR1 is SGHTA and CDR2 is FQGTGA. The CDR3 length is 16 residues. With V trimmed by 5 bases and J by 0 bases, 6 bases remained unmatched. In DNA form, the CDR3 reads TGTGCCAGCAGCGAGGCGGGACTACCGAACACCGGGGAGCTGTTTTTT. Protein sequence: CASSEAGLPNTGELFF.

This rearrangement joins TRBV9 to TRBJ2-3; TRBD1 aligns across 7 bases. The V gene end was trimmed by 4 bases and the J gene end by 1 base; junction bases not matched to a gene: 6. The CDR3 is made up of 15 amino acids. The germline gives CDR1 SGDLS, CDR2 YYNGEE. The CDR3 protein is CASSLRQGGTDTQYF. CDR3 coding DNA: TGTGCCAGCAGCCTACGACAGGGAGGCACAGATACGCAGTATTTT.

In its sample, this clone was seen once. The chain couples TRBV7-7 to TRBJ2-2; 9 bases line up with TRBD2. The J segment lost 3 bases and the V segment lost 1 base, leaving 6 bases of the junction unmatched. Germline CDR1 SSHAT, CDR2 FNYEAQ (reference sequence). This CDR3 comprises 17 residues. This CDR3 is CASSLDGRGGHTGELFF. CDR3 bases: TGTGCCAGCAGCTTAGACGGGCGGGGGGGCCACACCGGGGAGCTGTTTTTT.

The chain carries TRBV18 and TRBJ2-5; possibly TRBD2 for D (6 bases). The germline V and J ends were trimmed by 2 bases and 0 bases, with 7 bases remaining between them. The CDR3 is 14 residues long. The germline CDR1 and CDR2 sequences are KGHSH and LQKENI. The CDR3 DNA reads TGTGCCAGCTCACCAGGGGGGAACCAAGAGACCCAGTACTTC. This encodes CASSPGGNQETQYF.

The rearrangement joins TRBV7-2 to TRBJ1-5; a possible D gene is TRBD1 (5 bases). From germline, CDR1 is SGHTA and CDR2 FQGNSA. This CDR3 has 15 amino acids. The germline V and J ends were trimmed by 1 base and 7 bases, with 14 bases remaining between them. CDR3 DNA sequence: TGTGCCAGCAGCTTAGTGGGTCAGGGTAAGCAGCCCCAGCATTTT. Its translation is CASSLVGQGKQPQHF. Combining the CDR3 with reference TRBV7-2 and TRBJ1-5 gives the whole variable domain GAGVSQSPSNKVTEKGKDVELRCDPISGHTALYWYRQSLGQGLEFLIYFQGNSAPDKSGLPSDRFSAERTGGSVSTLTIQRTQQEDSAVYLCASSLVGQGKQPQHFGDGTRLSIL.

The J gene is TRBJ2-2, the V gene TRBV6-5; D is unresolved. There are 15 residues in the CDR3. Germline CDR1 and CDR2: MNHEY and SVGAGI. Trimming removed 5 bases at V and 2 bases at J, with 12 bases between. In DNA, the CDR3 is TGTGCCAGCAGTACTAACCGCTATAACACCGGGGAGCTGTTTTTT. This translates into CASSTNRYNTGELFF.

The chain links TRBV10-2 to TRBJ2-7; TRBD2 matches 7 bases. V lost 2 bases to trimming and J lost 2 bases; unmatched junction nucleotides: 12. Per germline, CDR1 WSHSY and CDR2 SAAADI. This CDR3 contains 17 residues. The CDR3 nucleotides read TGCGCCAGCAGTGAGCCCCCAGACCGGCGGGGGACCTACGAGCAGTACTTC. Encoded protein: CASSEPPDRRGTYEQYF.